The 7 T cell receptor beta chains below come from one sample, sequenced in a study of blood T cells in healthy people across ages. The second PCR ran 7 to 11 cycles with a sample-barcoded 5' primer and J-beta primers. One entry per CDR3 protein, called by TCRdb with MiXCR from the 5' RACE reads. The table lists over 950,000 distinct CDR3 sequences, around 54% of them singletons, with 20% to 25% in the top ten. Sequenced sample: blood. All receptors derive from a woman in her sixties or seventies in good health.

The chain joins TRBV7-2 to TRBJ2-1; no clear D. TRBJ2-7 matches the DNA end more closely, so the J call is doubtful. Germline-derived CDR1 and CDR2 are SGHTA and FQGNSA. The CDR3 length is 16 residues. In DNA, the CDR3 is TGTGCCAGCAGCTCCTTCCCCCTAGGAACCTACAATGAGCAGTACTTC. It translates to CASSSFPLGTYNEQYF.

V gene TRBV4-1 combines with J gene TRBJ2-5; 7 nucleotides align to TRBD1. The CDR3 has 16 residues. Germline V lookup: CDR1 MGHRA, CDR2 YSYEKL. V was pared by 1 base and J by 4 bases, with 9 bases of the junction left unmatched. The chain's CDR3 is CASSQVGQGVRETQYF. In DNA, the CDR3 is TGCGCCAGCAGCCAAGTTGGTCAGGGGGTAAGAGAGACCCAGTACTTC.

The chain joins TRBV18 to TRBJ1-5; 7 bases align to TRBD1. The trim removed 2 bases at V and 4 bases at J, leaving 5 bases unmatched. The CDR3 spans 15 residues. Germline V gene sequence: CDR1 KGHSH, CDR2 LQKENI. The CDR3 coding sequence is TGTGCCAGCTCACCAATGACAGGGCCGAATCAGCCCCAGCATTTT. Amino acid sequence: CASSPMTGPNQPQHF.

This clonotype occurred once. This rearrangement joins TRBV24-1 to TRBJ2-7; 7 nucleotides match TRBD1. V dropped 5 bases and J dropped 1; count of bases not matched to a gene: 7. The germline V gene has CDR1 KGHDR and CDR2 SFDVKD. The CDR3 has 15 amino acids. The DNA for the CDR3 is TGTGCCACCAGTGCATCGGACAGGACTTCCTACGAGCAGTACTTC. The encoded protein is CATSASDRTSYEQYF.

This clonotype came up once. The genes are TRBV6-5 and TRBJ2-1, with D tentatively TRBD1 or TRBD2 (5 bases each). V was clipped by 2 bases and J by 6 bases, with 11 bases between them. CDR3 length: 14 residues. Looked up from germline, CDR1 is MNHEY and CDR2 is SVGAGI. Here the CDR3 DNA reads TGTGCCAGCAGTTACGGGGACGGAGGCAATGAGCAGTTCTTC. This encodes CASSYGDGGNEQFF.

J is TRBJ1-5 and V is TRBV21-1. TRBV21-1 has pseudogene status. The CDR3 has 16 amino acids. CDR3 region: CASSTPSVWCNQPQHF. The CDR3 DNA is TGTGCCAGCAGCACACCGTCAGTCTGGTGCAATCAGCCCCAGCATTTT.

This chain uses TRBV7-9 with TRBJ1-1; D call uncertain. Germline loops: CDR1 SEHNR, CDR2 FQNEAQ (reference sequence). Trimming removed 2 bases from V and 4 bases from J, with 11 bases in between. The CDR3 consists of 14 residues. CDR3 nucleotides: TGTGCCAGCAGCTTAAACCACGCCGGCACTGAAGCTTTCTTT. It yields the protein CASSLNHAGTEAFF.